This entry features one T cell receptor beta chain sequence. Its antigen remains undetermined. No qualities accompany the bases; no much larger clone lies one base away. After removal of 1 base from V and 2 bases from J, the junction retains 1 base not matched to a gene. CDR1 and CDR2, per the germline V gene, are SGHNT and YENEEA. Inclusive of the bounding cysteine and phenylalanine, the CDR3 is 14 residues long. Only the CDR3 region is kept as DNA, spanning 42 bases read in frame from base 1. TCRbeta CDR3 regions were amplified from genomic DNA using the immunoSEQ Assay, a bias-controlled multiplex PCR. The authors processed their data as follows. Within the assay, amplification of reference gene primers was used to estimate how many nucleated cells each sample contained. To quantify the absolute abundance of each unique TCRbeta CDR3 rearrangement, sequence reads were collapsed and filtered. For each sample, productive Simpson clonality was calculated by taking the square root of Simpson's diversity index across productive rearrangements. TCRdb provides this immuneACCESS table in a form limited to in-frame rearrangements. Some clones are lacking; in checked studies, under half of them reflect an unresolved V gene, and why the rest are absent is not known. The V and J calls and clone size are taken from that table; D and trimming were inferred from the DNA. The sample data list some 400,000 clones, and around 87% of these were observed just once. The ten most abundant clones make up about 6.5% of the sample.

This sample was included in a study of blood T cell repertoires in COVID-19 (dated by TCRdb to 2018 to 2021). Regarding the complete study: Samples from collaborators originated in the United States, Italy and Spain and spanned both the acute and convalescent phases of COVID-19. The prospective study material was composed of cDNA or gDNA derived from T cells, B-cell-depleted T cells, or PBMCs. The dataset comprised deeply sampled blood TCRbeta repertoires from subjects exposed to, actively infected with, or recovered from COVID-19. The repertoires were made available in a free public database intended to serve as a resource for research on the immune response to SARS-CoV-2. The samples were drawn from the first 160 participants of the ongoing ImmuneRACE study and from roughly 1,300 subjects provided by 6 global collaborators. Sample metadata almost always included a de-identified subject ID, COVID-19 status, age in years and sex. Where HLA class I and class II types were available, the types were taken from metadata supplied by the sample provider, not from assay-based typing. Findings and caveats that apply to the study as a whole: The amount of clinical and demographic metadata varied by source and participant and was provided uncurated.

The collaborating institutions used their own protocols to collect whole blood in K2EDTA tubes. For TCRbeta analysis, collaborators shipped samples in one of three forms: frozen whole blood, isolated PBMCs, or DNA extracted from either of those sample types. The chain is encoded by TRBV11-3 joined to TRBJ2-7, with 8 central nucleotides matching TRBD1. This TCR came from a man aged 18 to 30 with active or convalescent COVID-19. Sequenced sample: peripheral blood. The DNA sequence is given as TGTGCCAGCAGCTTAGGGACAGGGACCTACGAGCAGTACTTC. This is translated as CASSLGTGTYEQYF.